This TCR beta chain is from a study of regulatory T cells in long-lasting Graves disease. This clonotype was found many times. Time point of the sample: newly diagnosed GD, antithyroid drugs for less than 3 months. From PBMCs, RNA was extracted and then used to make the TCR library. The V gene's germline CDR1 is DFQATT and CDR2 SNEGSKA (reference sequence). The V gene end was trimmed by 6 bases and the J gene end by 4 bases; junction bases not matched to a gene: 20. CDR3 length: 18 amino acids. Building of the TCR beta libraries involved iRepertoire HTBI primers and Arm-PCR of CDR3 regions. TCRdb independently ran MiXCR on the multiplex PCR reads; one entry per CDR3 protein. The table lists hundreds of thousands of distinct CDR3 sequences, 16% of them singletons. Separately, the same data were catalogued under a study of T cells in Graves' hyperthyroidism and ophthalmopathy.

The sequence was collected from a middle-aged woman with Graves disease. The specimen comprised peripheral blood mononuclear cells (PBMCs), sampled at new diagnosis, from a patient treated with antithyroid drugs. The chain is built from TRBV20-1 and TRBJ2-1, with 8 bases identical to TRBD2. DNA of the CDR3: TGCAGTGCCGAGGGGGGGCGGGGGGCATCTCCTGTTTACAATGAGCAGTTCTTC. This translates into CSAEGGRGASPVYNEQFF.